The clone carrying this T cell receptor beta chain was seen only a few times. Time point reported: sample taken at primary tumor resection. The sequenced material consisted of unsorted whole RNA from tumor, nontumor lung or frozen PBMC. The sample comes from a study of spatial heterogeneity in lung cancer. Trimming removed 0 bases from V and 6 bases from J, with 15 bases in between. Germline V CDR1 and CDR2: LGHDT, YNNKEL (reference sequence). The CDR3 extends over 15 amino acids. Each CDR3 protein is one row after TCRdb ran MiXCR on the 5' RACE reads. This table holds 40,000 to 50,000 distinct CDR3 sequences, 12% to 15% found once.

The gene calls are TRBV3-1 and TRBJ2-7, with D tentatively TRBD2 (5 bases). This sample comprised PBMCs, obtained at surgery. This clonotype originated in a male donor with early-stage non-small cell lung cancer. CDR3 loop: CASSQERTGVGEQYF. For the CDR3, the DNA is TGTGCCAGCAGCCAAGAGAGGACTGGGGTGGGCGAGCAGTACTTC.